This T cell receptor (beta chain) was sequenced in a study (dated by TCRdb to the early 2020s). General conclusions and limits of the study: Further investigation, including longitudinal sampling and assessment of a control group, is stated by the authors to be required.

Survey-level sequencing on the immunoSEQ platform was used to profile the TCR beta chain repertoires. In the authors' own workflow: CDR3 amino acid length spectratypes and V-J pairing frequencies were compared, and repertoire diversity was measured with the inverse Simpson index. TCR beta CDR3 sequences were matched against VDJdb to annotate clonotypes specific to SARS-CoV-2, CMV, influenza A and EBV. The table was pulled from immuneACCESS by TCRdb, which kept in-frame rearrangements only. Such tables lose some clones; where checked, under half of the loss comes from unresolved V genes, and the rest has no known cause. The DNA was the basis for D and trimming; V, J and clone size are from that table. Across this sample there are under 55,000 clones, with more than 80% seen only once. The ten biggest clones cover around 11% of the sample. PBMCs were separated from peripheral blood, and TCR beta sequencing was performed on genomic DNA obtained from unsorted PBMCs.

Points on this clone: Its antigen has not been determined. Base qualities were left out, and no much larger clone turns up one base away.

The sequence derives from a man aged 35-49 years with rheumatoid arthritis. The sequenced sample consisted of PBMCs.

Here the CDR3 is given as CASSWEGARESPLHF. The DNA is TGTGCCAGCAGTTGGGAGGGGGCGAGAGAATCACCCCTCCACTTT. The V gene is TRBV6-6 and the J gene is TRBJ1-6; 7 bases in the middle match TRBD1. The CDR3, from cysteine to phenylalanine, totals 15 residues. The DNA shown is the 45-base CDR3, in frame from base 1. V lost 4 bases and J lost 10 bases, and the count of bases not matched to a germline gene is 10. The germline V gene (reference sequence) provides CDR1 MNHNY and CDR2 SVGAGI.